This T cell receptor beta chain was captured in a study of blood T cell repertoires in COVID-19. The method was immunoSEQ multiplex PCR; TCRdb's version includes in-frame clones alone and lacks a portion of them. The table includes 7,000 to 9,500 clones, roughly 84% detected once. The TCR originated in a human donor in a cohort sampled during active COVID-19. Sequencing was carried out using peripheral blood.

Written as DNA, the CDR3 is TGTGCCAGCAGTTCCCCACCCGAGACAGGGTTGGATGGCTACACCTTC. Protein: CASSSPPETGLDGYTF. This chain uses TRBV6-2 or TRBV6-3 with TRBJ1-2; 7 bases agree with TRBD1. CDR3 length equals 16 residues. V lost 4 bases, J lost 6 bases, and 14 bases stayed unmatched. Germline assignment: CDR1 MNHEY and CDR2 SVGEGT.